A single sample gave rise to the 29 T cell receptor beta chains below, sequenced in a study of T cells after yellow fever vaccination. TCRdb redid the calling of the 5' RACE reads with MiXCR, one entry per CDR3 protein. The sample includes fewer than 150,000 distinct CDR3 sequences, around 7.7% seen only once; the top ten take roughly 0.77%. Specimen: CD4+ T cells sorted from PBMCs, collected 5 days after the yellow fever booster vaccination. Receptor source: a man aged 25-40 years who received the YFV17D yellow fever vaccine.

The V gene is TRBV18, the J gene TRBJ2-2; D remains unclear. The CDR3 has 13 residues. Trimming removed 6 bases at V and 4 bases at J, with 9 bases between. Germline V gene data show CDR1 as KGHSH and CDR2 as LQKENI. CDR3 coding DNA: TGTGCCAGCTCCTGGACGGGCACCGGGGAGCTGTTTTTT. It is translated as CASSWTGTGELFF.

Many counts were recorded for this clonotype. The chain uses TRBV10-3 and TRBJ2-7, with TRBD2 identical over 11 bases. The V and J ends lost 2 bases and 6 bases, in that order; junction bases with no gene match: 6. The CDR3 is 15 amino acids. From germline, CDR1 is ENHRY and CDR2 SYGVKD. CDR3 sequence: CAISEKTSGSPEQYF. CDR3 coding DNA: TGTGCCATCAGTGAGAAAACTAGCGGGAGTCCCGAGCAGTACTTC.

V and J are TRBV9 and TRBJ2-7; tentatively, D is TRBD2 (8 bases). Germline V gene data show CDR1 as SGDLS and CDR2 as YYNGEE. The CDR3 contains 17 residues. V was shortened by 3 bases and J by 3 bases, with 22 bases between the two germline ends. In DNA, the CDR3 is TGTGCCAGCAGCGCGGGAGGGGGCGCATCTGCCCACTACGAGCAGTACTTC. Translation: CASSAGGGASAHYEQYF.

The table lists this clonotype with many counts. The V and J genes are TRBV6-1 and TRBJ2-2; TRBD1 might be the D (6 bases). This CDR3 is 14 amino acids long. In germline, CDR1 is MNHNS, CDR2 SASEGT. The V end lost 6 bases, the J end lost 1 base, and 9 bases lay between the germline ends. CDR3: CASSETGNTGELFF. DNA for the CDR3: TGTGCCAGCAGCGAGACAGGGAACACCGGGGAGCTGTTTTTT.

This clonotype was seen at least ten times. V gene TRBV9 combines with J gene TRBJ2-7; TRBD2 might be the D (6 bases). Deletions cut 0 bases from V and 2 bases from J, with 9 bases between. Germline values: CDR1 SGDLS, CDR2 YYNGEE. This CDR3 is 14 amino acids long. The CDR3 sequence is CASSVDAGPYEQYF. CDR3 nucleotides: TGTGCCAGCAGCGTAGATGCGGGACCCTACGAGCAGTACTTC. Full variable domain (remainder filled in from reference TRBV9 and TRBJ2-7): DSGVTQTPKHLITATGQRVTLRCSPRSGDLSVYWYQQSLDQGLQFLIQYYNGEERAKGNILERFSAQQFPDLHSELNLSSLELGDSALYFCASSVDAGPYEQYFGPGTRLTVT.

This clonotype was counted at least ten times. CDR3 sequence: CASSPRGDSYGYTF. CDR3 nucleotides: TGTGCCAGCTCCCCGAGGGGGGACAGCTATGGCTACACCTTC. The chain links TRBV18 to TRBJ1-2; 7 bases are a match to TRBD1. From germline, CDR1 is KGHSH and CDR2 LQKENI. CDR3 length: 14 amino acids. V was clipped by 6 bases and J by 4 bases; unmatched bases: 8.

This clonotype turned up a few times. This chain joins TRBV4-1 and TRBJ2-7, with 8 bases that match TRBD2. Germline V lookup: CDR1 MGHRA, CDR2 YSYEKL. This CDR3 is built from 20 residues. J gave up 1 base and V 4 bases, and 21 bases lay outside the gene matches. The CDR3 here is CASSPLPRAAGVIGSYEQYF. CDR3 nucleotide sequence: TGCGCCAGCAGCCCCCTCCCTAGGGCAGCGGGAGTTATCGGTTCCTACGAGCAGTACTTC.

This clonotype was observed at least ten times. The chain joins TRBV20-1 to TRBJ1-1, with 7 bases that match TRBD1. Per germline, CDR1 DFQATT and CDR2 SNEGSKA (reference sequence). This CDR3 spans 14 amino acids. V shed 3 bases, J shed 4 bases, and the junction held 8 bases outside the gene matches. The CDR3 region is CSASPRQGITEAFF. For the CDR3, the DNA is TGCAGTGCTAGCCCCAGACAGGGAATCACTGAAGCTTTCTTT.

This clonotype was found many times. CDR3 sequence reads: CSAVSRADTQYF. CDR3 nucleotide sequence: TGCAGTGCTGTTAGCCGAGCGGATACGCAGTATTTT. This chain uses TRBV20-1 with TRBJ2-3; D is ambiguous. The V end was cut by 5 bases, the J end by 6 bases, with 12 bases between. Per the germline V gene, CDR1 is DFQATT and CDR2 is SNEGSKA (reference sequence). This CDR3 spans 12 amino acids.

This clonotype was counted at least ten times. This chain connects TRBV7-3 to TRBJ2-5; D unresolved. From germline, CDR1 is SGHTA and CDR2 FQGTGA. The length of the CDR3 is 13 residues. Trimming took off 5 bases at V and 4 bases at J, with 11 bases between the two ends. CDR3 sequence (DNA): TGTGCCAGCAGCAAATCGACCCTAGAGACCCAGTACTTC. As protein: CASSKSTLETQYF.

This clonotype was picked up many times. The CDR3, as DNA: TGTGCCAGCAGCGGGACAGGATTTGGCGAAAAACTGTTTTTT. As protein: CASSGTGFGEKLFF. The rearrangement uses TRBV5-6 and TRBJ1-4; TRBD1 aligns across 8 bases. The germline CDR1 and CDR2 sequences are SGHDT and YYEEEE. V shed 4 bases and J 8 bases; nucleotides not matched to a gene: 7. This CDR3 comprises 14 residues.

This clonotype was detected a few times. The CDR3 spells CASSYGQLLNEKLFF. The CDR3 nucleotides read TGCGCCAGCAGCTATGGACAGTTACTGAATGAAAAACTGTTTTTT. The chain has TRBV5-1 and TRBJ1-4; TRBD1 might be the D (6 bases). In germline, CDR1 is SGHRS, CDR2 YFSETQ. The CDR3 runs 15 residues. Deletions cut 3 bases from V and 5 bases from J, with 14 bases between.

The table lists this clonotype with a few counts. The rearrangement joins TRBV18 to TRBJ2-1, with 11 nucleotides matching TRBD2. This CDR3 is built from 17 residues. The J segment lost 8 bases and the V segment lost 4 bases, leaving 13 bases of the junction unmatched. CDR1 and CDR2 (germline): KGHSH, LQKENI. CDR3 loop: CASSLRITSGRVDEQFF. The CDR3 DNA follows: TGTGCCAGCTCACTGAGGATTACTAGCGGGAGAGTCGATGAGCAGTTCTTC.

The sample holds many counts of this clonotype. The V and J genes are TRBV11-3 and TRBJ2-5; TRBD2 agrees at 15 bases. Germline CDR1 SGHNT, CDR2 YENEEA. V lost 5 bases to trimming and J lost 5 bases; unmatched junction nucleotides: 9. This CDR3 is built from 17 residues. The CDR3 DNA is TGTGCCAGCAGCAAGCGGACTAGCGGGAGGGTGGGGGAGACCCAGTACTTC. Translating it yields CASSKRTSGRVGETQYF.

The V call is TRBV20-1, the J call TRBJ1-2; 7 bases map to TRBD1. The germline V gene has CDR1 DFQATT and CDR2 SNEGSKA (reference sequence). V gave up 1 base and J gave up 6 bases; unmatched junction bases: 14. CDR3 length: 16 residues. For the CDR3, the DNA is TGCAGTGCTAGAGCGGGCAAAGGGGGCGACGGGGATGGCTACACCTTC. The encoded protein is CSARAGKGGDGDGYTF.

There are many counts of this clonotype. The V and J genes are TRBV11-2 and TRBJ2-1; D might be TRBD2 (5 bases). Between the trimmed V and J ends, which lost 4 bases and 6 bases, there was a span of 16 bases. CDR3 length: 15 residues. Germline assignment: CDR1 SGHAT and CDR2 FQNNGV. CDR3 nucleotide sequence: TGTGCCAGCAGCTCCGACCGACCACGGGGCAATGAGCAGTTCTTC. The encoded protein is CASSSDRPRGNEQFF.

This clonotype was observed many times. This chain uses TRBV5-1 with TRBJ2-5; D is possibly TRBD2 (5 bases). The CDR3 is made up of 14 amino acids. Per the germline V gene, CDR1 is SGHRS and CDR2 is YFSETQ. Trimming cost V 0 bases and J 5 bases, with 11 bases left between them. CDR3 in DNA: TGCGCCAGCAGCTTGGCGGGAAAGGATGAGACCCAGTACTTC. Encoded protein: CASSLAGKDETQYF.

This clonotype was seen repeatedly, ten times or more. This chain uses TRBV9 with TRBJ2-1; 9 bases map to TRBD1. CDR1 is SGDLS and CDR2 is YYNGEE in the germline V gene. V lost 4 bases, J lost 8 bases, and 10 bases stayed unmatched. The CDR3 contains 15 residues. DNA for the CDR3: TGTGCCAGCAGCCCCGGGACAGGGAAGGTGCATGAGCAGTTCTTC. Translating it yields CASSPGTGKVHEQFF.

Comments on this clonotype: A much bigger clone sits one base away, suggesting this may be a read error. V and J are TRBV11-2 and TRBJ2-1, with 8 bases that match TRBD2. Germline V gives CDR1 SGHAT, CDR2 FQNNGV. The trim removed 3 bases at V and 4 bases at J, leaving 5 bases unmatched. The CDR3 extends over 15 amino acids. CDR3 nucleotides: TGTGCCAGCAGCTTGAGGACTAGCAAGTACAATGAGCAGTTCTTC. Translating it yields CASSLRTSKYNEQFF.

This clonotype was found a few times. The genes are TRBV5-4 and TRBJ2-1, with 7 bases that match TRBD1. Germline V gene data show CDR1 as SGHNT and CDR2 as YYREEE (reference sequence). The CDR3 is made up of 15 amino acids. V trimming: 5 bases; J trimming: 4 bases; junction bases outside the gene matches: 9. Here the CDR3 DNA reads TGTGCCAGCAGATTACAGGGGCTAGGATACAATGAGCAGTTCTTC. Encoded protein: CASRLQGLGYNEQFF.

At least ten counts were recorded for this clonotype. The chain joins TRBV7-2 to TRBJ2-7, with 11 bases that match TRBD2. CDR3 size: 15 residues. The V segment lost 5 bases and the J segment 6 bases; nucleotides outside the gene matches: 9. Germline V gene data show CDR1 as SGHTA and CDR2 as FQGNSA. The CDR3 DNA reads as TGTGCCAGCAGCCCGAGTCTAGCGGGAGGTCGCGAGCAGTACTTC. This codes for CASSPSLAGGREQYF. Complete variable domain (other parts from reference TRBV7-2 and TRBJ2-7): GAGVSQSPSNKVTEKGKDVELRCDPISGHTALYWYRQSLGQGLEFLIYFQGNSAPDKSGLPSDRFSAERTGGSVSTLTIQRTQQEDSAVYLCASSPSLAGGREQYFGPGTRLTVT.

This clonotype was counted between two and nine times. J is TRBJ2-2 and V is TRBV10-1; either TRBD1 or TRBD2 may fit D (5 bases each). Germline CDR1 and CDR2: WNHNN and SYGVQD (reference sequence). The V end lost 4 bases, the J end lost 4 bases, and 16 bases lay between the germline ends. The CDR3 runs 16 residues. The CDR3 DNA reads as TGCGCCAGCAGTGCGGGACGCCTTACTGCCACCGGGGAGCTGTTTTTT. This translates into CASSAGRLTATGELFF.

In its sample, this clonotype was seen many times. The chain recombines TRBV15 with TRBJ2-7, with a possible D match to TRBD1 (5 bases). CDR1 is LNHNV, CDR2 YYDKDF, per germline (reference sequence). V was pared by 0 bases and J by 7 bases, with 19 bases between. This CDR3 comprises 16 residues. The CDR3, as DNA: TGTGCCACCAGCAGAGATCAGGGTTCCAGGGATGGTGAGCAGTACTTC. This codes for CATSRDQGSRDGEQYF. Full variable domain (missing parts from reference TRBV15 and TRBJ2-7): DAMVIQNPRYQVTQFGKPVTLSCSQTLNHNVMYWYQQKSSQAPKLLFHYYDKDFNNEADTPDNFQSRRPNTSFCFLDIRSPGLGDTAMYLCATSRDQGSRDGEQYFGPGTRLTVT.

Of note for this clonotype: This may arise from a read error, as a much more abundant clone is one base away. CDR3 amino acids: CASSPGKAGEQYF. As DNA, the CDR3 is TGTGCCAGCTCACCTGGTAAGGCAGGCGAGCAGTACTTC. This sequence joins TRBV18 and TRBJ2-7, with D uncertain. Trimming stripped 3 bases from V and 6 bases from J, with 12 bases between. CDR1 is KGHSH and CDR2 is LQKENI in the germline V gene. The CDR3 sequence is 13 residues long.

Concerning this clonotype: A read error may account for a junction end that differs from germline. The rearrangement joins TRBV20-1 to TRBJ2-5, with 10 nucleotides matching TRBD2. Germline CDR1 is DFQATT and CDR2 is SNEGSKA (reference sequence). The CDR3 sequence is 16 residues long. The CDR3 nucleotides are TGCTGTGCTAGAGATCCTAGCGGGAGACGAGGGGAGACCCAGTACTTC. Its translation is CCARDPSGRRGETQYF.

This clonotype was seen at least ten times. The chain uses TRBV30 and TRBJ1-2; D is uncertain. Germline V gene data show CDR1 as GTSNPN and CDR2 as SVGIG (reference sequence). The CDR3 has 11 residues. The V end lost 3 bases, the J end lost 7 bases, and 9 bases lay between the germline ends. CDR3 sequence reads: CAWSSFFGYTF. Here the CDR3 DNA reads TGTGCCTGGAGCTCCTTCTTTGGCTACACCTTC.

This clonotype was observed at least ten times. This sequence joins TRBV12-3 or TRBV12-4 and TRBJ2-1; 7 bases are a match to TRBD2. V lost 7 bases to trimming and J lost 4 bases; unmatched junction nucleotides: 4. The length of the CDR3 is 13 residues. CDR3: CASKEGLYNEQFF. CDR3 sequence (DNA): TGTGCCAGCAAGGAGGGACTATACAATGAGCAGTTCTTC.

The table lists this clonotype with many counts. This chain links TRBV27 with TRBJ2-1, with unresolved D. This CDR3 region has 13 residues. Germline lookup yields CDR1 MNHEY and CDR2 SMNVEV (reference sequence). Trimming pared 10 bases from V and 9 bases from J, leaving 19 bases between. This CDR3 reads CAIQGVGDPEQFF. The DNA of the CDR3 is TGTGCCATCCAAGGCGTCGGCGATCCTGAGCAGTTCTTC.

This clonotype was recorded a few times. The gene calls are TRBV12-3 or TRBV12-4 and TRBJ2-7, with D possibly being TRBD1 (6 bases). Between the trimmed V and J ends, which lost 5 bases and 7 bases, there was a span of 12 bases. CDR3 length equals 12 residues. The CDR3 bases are TGTGCCAGCAGTCCCGCCGACAGGGAGCAGTACTTC. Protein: CASSPADREQYF.